This TCR beta chain derives from a study of blood T cells in healthy people across ages. The overall study: Template switching picked up about one barcoded beta molecule for each two T cells.

The authors ran a second PCR of about 6 to 11 cycles using a sample-barcoded 5' primer and a J-beta primer mix. Each CDR3 protein gets one entry after TCRdb re-called the 5' RACE reads with MiXCR. The table records some 1,800,000 distinct CDR3 sequences, about two fifths of them present only once. A word on this clonotype: Its antigen remains unidentified.

Study outcomes and limitations: The CMV status of each donor remained undetermined, and this could have confounded shifts in expanded clonotypes. Whereas aged donors had fewer naive CD4+ cells, long-lived donors had more of them and higher diversity. Roughly linear declines in TCR beta diversity per million T cells occurred with age.

Germline V gene lookup returns CDR1 MGHRA and CDR2 YSYEKL. The CDR3 runs to 14 residues. V lost 6 bases to trimming and J lost 1 base, with 12 bases between them. The chain combines TRBV4-1 with TRBJ1-1; tentatively, D is TRBD1 (5 bases). The sequenced sample consisted of blood. This TCR was recovered from a human donor in good health. In nucleotides, the CDR3 is TGCGCCAGCAGAGGGACCCGGGGGAACACTGAAGCTTTCTTT. Translating gives CASRGTRGNTEAFF.